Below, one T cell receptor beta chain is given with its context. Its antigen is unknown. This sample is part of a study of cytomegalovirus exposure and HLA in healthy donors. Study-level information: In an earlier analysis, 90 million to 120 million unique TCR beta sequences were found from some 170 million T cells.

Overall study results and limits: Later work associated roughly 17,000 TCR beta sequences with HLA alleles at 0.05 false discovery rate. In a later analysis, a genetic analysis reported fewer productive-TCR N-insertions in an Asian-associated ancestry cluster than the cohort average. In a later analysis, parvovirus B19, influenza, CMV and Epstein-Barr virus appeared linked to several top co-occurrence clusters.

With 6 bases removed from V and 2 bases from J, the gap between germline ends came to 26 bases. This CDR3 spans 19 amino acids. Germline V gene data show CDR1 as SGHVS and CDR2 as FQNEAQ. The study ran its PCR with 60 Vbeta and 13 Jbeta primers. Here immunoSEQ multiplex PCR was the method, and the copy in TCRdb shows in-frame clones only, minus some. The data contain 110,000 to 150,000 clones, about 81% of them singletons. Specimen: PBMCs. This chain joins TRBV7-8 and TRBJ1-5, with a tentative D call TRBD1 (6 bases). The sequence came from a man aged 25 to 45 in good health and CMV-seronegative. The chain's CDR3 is CASSSSSGGLGWGNQPQHF. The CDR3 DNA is TGTGCCAGCAGTTCAAGTTCCGGGGGGCTAGGCTGGGGCAATCAGCCCCAGCATTTT.